This section outlines one T cell receptor beta chain sequence together with its context. The data were obtained in a study of blood T cell repertoires in COVID-19. Study-wide context: Both acute and convalescent COVID-19 samples were obtained from the United States, Italy and Spain. Nucleic acid was either cDNA or gDNA, and it came from T cells, B-cell-depleted T cells, or PBMCs.

How the authors handled the data: Cell counts per sample came from amplifying reference gene primers. Clones were sequenced by immunoSEQ multiplex PCR, and TCRdb holds only the in-frame ones, with some missing. That table is the source of V, J and clone size, and D and trimming were worked out from the DNA. This table holds more than 150,000 clones, roughly nine tenths found once. Source material: peripheral blood. This receptor was obtained from a woman aged 70-85 years with acute or convalescent COVID-19.

The CDR3 nucleotides are TGTGCCAGCAGTTATGGTAGGGGAGGCGGGAACACTGAAGCTTTCTTT. Translation: CASSYGRGGGNTEAFF. The rearrangement joins TRBV6-2 or TRBV6-3 to TRBJ1-1; tentatively, D is TRBD1 (5 bases). The CDR3 has 16 residues. The V gene's germline CDR1 is MNHEY and CDR2 SVGEGT. Trimming took 3 bases from V and 1 from J, leaving 15 bases between them.